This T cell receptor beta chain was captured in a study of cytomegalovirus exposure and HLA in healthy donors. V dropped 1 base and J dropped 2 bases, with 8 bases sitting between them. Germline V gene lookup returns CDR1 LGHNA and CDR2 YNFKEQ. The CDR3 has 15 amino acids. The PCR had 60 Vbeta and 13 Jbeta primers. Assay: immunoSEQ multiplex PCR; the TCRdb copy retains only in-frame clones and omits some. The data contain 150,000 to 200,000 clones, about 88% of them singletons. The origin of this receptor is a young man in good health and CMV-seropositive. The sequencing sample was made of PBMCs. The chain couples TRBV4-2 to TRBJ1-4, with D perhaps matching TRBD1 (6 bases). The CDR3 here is CASSQAGGTNEKLFF. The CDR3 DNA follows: TGTGCCAGCAGCCAAGCGGGGGGCACTAATGAAAAACTGTTTTTT.